This TCR beta chain was sequenced for a study of T cells in Graves' hyperthyroidism and ophthalmopathy. Background on the study: Peripheral blood samples were taken at initial diagnosis, prior to any treatment.

The blood specimen was taken at initial hyperthyroidism diagnosis, before any ophthalmopathy symptoms. Per the germline V gene, CDR1 is GTSNPN and CDR2 is SVGIG (reference sequence). V was cut by 2 bases and J by 3 bases, with 20 bases left in between. CDR3 length: 16 amino acids. The source material, RNA transcripts, was used to amplify TCR beta CDR3 regions. The HTBI primer set served for first-round RT-PCR of the TCR CDR3. One entry per CDR3 protein results from TCRdb running MiXCR on the multiplex PCR reads. The data contain about 350,000 distinct CDR3 sequences, 15% to 20% of them singletons. The specimen was blood. This receptor was taken from a woman under 40 with Graves' hyperthyroidism that later progressed to Graves' ophthalmopathy. The V call is TRBV30, the J call TRBJ2-7, with D maybe TRBD2 (5 bases). CDR3 loop: CAWSLRELGKFYEQYF. The DNA for the CDR3 is TGTGCCTGGAGTCTCCGGGAACTCGGAAAATTCTACGAGCAGTACTTC.